This TCR beta chain was recovered during a study of blood T cells in healthy people across ages. Study observations and caveats: Long-lived donors exceeded aged donors in naive CD4+ cells and diversity.

On this clonotype itself: The antigen remains undetermined.

Looked up from germline, CDR1 is SGHTA and CDR2 is FQGNSA. CDR3 length: 13 residues. The V end was cut by 3 bases, the J end by 4 bases, with 8 bases between. Primers used in a second PCR of roughly 6 to 12 cycles were a sample-barcoded 5' primer and a J-beta primer mix. From the 5' RACE reads, TCRdb called clonotypes with MiXCR, one entry per CDR3 protein. The profile shows about 1.5 million distinct CDR3 sequences, 40% to 45% of them singletons. The sequence was collected from a woman aged 18-35 years in good health. The V gene is TRBV7-2, the J gene TRBJ2-3; D gene ambiguous. The sequenced sample was blood. CDR3 nucleotides: TGTGCCAGCAGCTTCTCGGTCTCAGATACGCAGTATTTT. It codes for CASSFSVSDTQYF.